The 8 T cell receptor beta chains reported below all come from one sample, sequenced in a study of blood T cell repertoires in COVID-19. This table comes from immunoSEQ multiplex PCR, and its TCRdb copy is limited to in-frame clones, with some not included. The data show about 340,000 clones, with around nine tenths seen just once and around 6.6% held by the top ten. Input material: peripheral blood. These receptors all come from a woman aged 65 to 85 with COVID-19, enrolled during active disease.

The table lists this clone with a count of one. The chain uses TRBV10-1 and TRBJ1-1; TRBD1 is a possible D gene (6 bases). V was shortened by 0 bases and J by 4 bases, with 9 bases between the two germline ends. Per germline, CDR1 WNHNN and CDR2 SYGVQD (reference sequence). The CDR3 runs to 14 residues. The CDR3 protein is CASSESGGGTEAFF. The DNA of the CDR3 is TGCGCCAGCAGTGAGTCGGGAGGGGGCACTGAAGCTTTCTTT.

The chain is built from TRBV19 and TRBJ2-7; no reliable D call. The V end was cut by 3 bases, the J end by 2 bases, with 17 bases between. Per germline, CDR1 LNHDA and CDR2 SQIVND (reference sequence). This CDR3 is 16 amino acids long. The CDR3 coding sequence is TGTGCCAGTAGTATGGGTTTGGCGGATCCGACCTACGAGCAGTACTTC. Translation: CASSMGLADPTYEQYF.

V usage is TRBV18 and J usage is TRBJ2-1, with TRBD2 identical over 11 bases. The CDR3 is 14 residues long. V was clipped by 6 bases and J by 10 bases; unmatched bases: 8. Germline V CDR1 and CDR2: KGHSH, LQKENI. Here the CDR3 DNA reads TGTGCCAGCTCCCGGGGGACTAGCGGAGAAGAGCAGTTCTTC. This gives the protein CASSRGTSGEEQFF.

The genes are TRBV9 and TRBJ2-1, with TRBD2 as a possible D gene (6 bases). Trimming removed 2 bases at V and 4 bases at J, with 13 bases between. This CDR3 is built from 15 residues. Germline CDR1 SGDLS, CDR2 YYNGEE. Here the CDR3 DNA reads TGTGCCAGCAGCGTGCGGGACGGATCATACAATGAGCAGTTCTTC. This encodes CASSVRDGSYNEQFF. The full variable domain, in which reference TRBV9 and TRBJ2-1 provide the parts outside the CDR3, is DSGVTQTPKHLITATGQRVTLRCSPRSGDLSVYWYQQSLDQGLQFLIQYYNGEERAKGNILERFSAQQFPDLHSELNLSSLELGDSALYFCASSVRDGSYNEQFFGPGTRLTVL.

This clone was found once. The chain carries TRBV28 and TRBJ1-1; unclear D gene. In germline, CDR1 is MDHEN, CDR2 SYDVKM. V was cut by 2 bases and J by 6 bases, with 7 bases left in between. The CDR3 covers 12 residues. CDR3 sequence reads: CASSLLSAEAFF. The CDR3, as DNA: TGTGCCAGCAGTTTACTTTCCGCTGAAGCTTTCTTT.

The V gene is TRBV5-4, the J gene TRBJ1-3, with D tentatively TRBD1 (6 bases). In germline, CDR1 is SGHNT, CDR2 YYREEE (reference sequence). This CDR3 contains 13 residues. Trimming removed 10 bases at V and 4 bases at J, with 15 bases between. The DNA for the CDR3 is TGTGCCGGAAGACAGGAGCCCGGAAACACCATATATTTT. Protein product: CAGRQEPGNTIYF.

The J gene is TRBJ1-1, the V gene TRBV24-1, with 8 bases lining up with TRBD1. V lost 5 bases to trimming and J lost 1 base; unmatched junction nucleotides: 8. The CDR3 runs to 16 residues. Per the germline V gene, CDR1 is KGHDR and CDR2 is SFDVKD. In nucleotides, the CDR3 is TGTGCCACCAGTGCCGGGCCGGGACAGGCGAACACTGAAGCTTTCTTT. Amino acid sequence: CATSAGPGQANTEAFF.

This clone was found a few times. V gene TRBV6-6 combines with J gene TRBJ1-5; no clear D. Trimming pared 0 bases from V and 7 bases from J, leaving 10 bases between. The germline V gene has CDR1 MNHNY and CDR2 SVGAGI (reference sequence). The CDR3 loop spans 14 amino acids. CDR3 sequence reads: CASSYSLGAQPQHF. DNA for the CDR3: TGTGCCAGCAGTTACTCTCTCGGTGCGCAGCCCCAGCATTTT.